The sample holds a few counts of the clone carrying this TCR beta chain. The V and J ends lost 0 bases and 5 bases respectively, with 19 bases between them. Germline assignment: CDR1 GTSNPN and CDR2 SVGIG (reference sequence). The CDR3 is made up of 16 amino acids. The authors amplified TCR beta CDR3 regions, and they did so from RNA transcripts for repertoire sequencing. HTBI-primed first-round RT-PCR preceded second-round multiplex PCR. TCRdb itself ran the multiplex PCR reads through MiXCR, one entry per CDR3 protein. Of a few hundred thousand distinct CDR3 sequences in the sample, 15% are singletons; the top ten hold roughly 7%. These data originate in a study of Graves' ophthalmopathy and Graves' hyperthyroidism.

The specimen was peripheral blood. This chain connects TRBV30 to TRBJ1-1, with D possibly TRBD1 on 5 matching bases. This clonotype was sampled from a woman in her late teens or twenties with stable Graves' hyperthyroidism. The CDR3 DNA is TGTGCCTGGAGTGTATGGGGTCTGGGGGGACGGACTGAAGCTTTCTTT. Translating gives CAWSVWGLGGRTEAFF.